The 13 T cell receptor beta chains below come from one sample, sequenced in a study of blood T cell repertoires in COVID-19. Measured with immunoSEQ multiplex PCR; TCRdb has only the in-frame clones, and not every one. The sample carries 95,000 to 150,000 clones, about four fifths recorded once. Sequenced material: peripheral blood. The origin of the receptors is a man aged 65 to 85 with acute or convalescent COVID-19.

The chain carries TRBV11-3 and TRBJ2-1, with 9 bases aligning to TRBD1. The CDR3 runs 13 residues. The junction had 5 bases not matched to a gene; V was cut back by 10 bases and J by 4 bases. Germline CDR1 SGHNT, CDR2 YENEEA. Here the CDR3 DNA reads TGTGCCATAAGACAGGGGGGGTACAATGAGCAGTTCTTC. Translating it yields CAIRQGGYNEQFF.

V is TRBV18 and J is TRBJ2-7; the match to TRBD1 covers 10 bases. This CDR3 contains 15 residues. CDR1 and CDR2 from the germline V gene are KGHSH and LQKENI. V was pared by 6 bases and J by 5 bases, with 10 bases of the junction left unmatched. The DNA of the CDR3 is TGTGCCAGCTCCCCTGTTGGGACAGGGGCCCACGAGCAGTACTTC. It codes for CASSPVGTGAHEQYF.

The CDR3 DNA sequence: TGTGCCACGAGCGGGGGAGCCTACGAGCAGTACTTC. This sequence encodes CATSGGAYEQYF. This sequence joins TRBV19 and TRBJ2-7; 8 positions agree with TRBD2. Per germline, CDR1 LNHDA and CDR2 SQIVND (reference sequence). Trimming cost V 10 bases and J 2 bases; bases outside gene matches: 4. This CDR3 spans 12 amino acids.

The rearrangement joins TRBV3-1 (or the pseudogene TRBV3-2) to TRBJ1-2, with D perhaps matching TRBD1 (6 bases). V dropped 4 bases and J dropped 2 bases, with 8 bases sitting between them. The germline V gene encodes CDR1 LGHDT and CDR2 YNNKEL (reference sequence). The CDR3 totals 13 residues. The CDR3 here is CASSLGHNYGYTF. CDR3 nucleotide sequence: TGTGCCAGCAGCCTGGGACACAACTATGGCTACACCTTC.

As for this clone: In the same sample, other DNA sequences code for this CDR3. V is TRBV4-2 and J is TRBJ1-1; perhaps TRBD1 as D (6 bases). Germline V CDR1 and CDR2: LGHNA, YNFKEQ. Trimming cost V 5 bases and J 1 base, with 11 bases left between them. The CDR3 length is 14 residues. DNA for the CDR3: TGTGCCAGCAGCTCTCAACAGGGGAACACTGAAGCTTTCTTT. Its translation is CASSSQQGNTEAFF.

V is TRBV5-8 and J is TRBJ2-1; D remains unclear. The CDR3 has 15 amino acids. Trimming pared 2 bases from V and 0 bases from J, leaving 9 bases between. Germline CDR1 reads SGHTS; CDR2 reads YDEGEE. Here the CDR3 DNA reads TGTGCCAGCAGCTTTGACTTGAGCTCCTACAATGAGCAGTTCTTC. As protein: CASSFDLSSYNEQFF.

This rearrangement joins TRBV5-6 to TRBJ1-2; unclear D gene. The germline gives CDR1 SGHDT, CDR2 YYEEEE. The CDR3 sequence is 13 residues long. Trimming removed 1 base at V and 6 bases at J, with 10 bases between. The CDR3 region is CASSLNTKNGYTF. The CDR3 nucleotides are TGTGCCAGCAGCTTGAACACAAAAAATGGCTACACCTTC.

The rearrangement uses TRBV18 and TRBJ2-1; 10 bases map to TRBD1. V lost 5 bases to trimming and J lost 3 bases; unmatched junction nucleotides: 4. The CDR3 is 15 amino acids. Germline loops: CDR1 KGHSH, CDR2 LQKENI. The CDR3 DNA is TGTGCCAGCTCATCGACAGGGGGCGACTACAATGAGCAGTTCTTC. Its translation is CASSSTGGDYNEQFF.

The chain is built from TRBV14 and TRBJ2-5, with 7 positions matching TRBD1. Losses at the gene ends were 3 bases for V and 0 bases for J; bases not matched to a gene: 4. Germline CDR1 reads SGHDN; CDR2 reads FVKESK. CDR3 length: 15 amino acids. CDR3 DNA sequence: TGTGCCAGCAGCCACCTAGACAGGGACCAAGAGACCCAGTACTTC. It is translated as CASSHLDRDQETQYF.

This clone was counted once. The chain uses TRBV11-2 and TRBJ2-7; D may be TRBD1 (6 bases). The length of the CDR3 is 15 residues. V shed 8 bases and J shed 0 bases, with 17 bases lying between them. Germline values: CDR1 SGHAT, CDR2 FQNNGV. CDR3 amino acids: CASATPQGISYEQYF. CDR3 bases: TGTGCCAGCGCCACCCCACAGGGAATCTCCTACGAGCAGTACTTC.

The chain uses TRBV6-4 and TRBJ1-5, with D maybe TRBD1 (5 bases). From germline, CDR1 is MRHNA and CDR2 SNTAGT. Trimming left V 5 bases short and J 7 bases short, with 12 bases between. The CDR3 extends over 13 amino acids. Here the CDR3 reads CASSIRVGQPQHF. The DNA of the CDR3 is TGTGCCAGCAGTATCAGGGTCGGCCAGCCCCAGCATTTT.

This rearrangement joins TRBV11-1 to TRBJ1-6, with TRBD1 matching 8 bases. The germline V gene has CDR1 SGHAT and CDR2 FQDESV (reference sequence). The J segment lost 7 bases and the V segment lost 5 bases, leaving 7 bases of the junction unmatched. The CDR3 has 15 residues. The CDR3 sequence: CASSRQGRSNSPLHF. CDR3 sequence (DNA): TGTGCCAGCAGCAGACAGGGGAGGTCGAATTCACCCCTCCACTTT.

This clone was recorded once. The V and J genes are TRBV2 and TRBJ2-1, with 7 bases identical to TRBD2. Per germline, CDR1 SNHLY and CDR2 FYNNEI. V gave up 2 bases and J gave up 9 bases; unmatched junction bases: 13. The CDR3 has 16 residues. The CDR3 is CASSERRLEGGGEQFF. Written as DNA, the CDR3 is TGTGCCAGCAGTGAACGTAGGCTAGAGGGCGGGGGTGAGCAGTTCTTC.